These 18 T cell receptor beta chains share one sample of origin, sequenced in a study of cytomegalovirus exposure and HLA in healthy donors (dated by TCRdb to about 2017). The library was made by the immunoSEQ multiplex PCR assay. The multiplex PCR relied on a mix of 60 forward primers for TCR Vbeta segments and 13 reverse primers for TCR Jbeta segments. TCRdb provides this immuneACCESS table in a form limited to in-frame rearrangements. Some clones are lacking; in checked studies, under half of them reflect an unresolved V gene, and why the rest are absent is not known. The sample table contains under 150,000 clones; only one count was recorded for around 84% of them. 2% to 2.5% of the sample goes to the ten largest clones. Sequencing was done on a sample of PBMCs. These receptor sequences come from a boy under 10 years old in good health and CMV-seronegative.

The gene calls are TRBV11-3 and TRBJ1-1; no clear D gene. V was pared by 7 bases and J by 5 bases, with 14 bases between. Germline V gene data show CDR1 as SGHNT and CDR2 as YENEEA. The length of the CDR3 is 13 residues. In DNA form, the CDR3 reads TGTGCCAGCACCACCCACTATGGTACTGAAGCTTTCTTT. Residues: CASTTHYGTEAFF.

This clone was seen a single time. The chain uses TRBV29-1 and TRBJ1-1, with 7 bases identical to TRBD1. The CDR3 runs 13 residues. Germline values: CDR1 SQVTM, CDR2 ANQGSEA. The V and J ends lost 5 bases and 1 base, in that order; junction bases with no gene match: 4. The CDR3 DNA is TGCAGCGTTATAGGGACAGCGAACACTGAAGCTTTCTTT. Protein: CSVIGTANTEAFF.

This clone was counted between two and nine times. The rearrangement joins TRBV6-5 to TRBJ1-1; 11 nucleotides align to TRBD1. The J segment lost 7 bases and the V segment lost 3 bases, leaving 10 bases of the junction unmatched. CDR1 is MNHEY and CDR2 is SVGAGI in the germline V gene. This CDR3 comprises 16 residues. The CDR3 DNA reads as TGTGCCAGCAGTTATCGAACCGGGACAGGGGGGATTGAAGCTTTCTTT. This translates into CASSYRTGTGGIEAFF.

About this clone itself: Given the absence of the conserved phenylalanine or tryptophan at the CDR3 end, a read error is likely. The chain combines TRBV5-1 with TRBJ1-2; TRBD1 aligns across 11 bases. This CDR3 region has 17 residues. Trimming at V came to 6 bases and at J to 0 bases, leaving 10 bases not matched to a gene. Germline CDR1 reads SGHRS; CDR2 reads YFSETQ. CDR3: CASKEAGQGGTNYGYTL. The CDR3 DNA reads TGCGCCAGCAAAGAGGCGGGACAGGGGGGCACTAACTATGGCTACACCCTC.

The rearrangement links TRBV5-1 to TRBJ1-4; 7 bases fit TRBD1. This CDR3 comprises 13 residues. Looked up from germline, CDR1 is SGHRS and CDR2 is YFSETQ. The V gene end was trimmed by 5 bases and the J gene end by 8 bases; junction bases not matched to a gene: 6. The CDR3 DNA reads TGCGCCAGCAGGTCGACAGGGAACGAAAAACTGTTTTTT. Protein: CASRSTGNEKLFF.

V gene TRBV7-2 combines with J gene TRBJ2-1; 8 bases are shared with TRBD2. This CDR3 has 15 residues. The V and J ends lost 5 bases and 9 bases, in that order; junction bases with no gene match: 12. Germline CDR1 is SGHTA and CDR2 is FQGNSA. The CDR3: CASSPFTAGGREQFF. The CDR3 bases are TGTGCCAGCAGCCCTTTTACCGCGGGGGGCCGTGAGCAGTTCTTC.

Points on this clone: At the DNA level, this CDR3 is encoded by other sequences in the same sample as well. The genes are TRBV5-4 and TRBJ2-5, with D unresolved. CDR1 and CDR2 (germline): SGHNT, YYREEE (reference sequence). Trimming took 4 bases from V and 1 from J, leaving 2 bases between them. There are 11 residues in the CDR3. CDR3 coding DNA: TGTGCCAGCAGCCTCCAAGAGACCCAGTACTTC. Protein: CASSLQETQYF.

The CDR3 bases are TGTGCCTGGAGTGATGACTCCGGGGGGCAAGCCAAAAACATTCAGTACTTC. It translates to CAWSDDSGGQAKNIQYF. J is TRBJ2-4 and V is TRBV30; the D gene is possibly TRBD2 (7 bases). Germline CDR1 reads GTSNPN; CDR2 reads SVGIG (reference sequence). CDR3 length equals 17 residues. Trimming took 1 base from V and 0 from J, leaving 16 bases between them. The entire variable domain, with the rest obtained from reference TRBV30 and TRBJ2-4, is as follows: SQTIHQWPATLVQPVGSPLSLECTVEGTSNPNLYWYRQAAGRGLQLLFYSVGIGQISSEVPQNLSASRPQDRQFILSSKKLLLSDSGFYLCAWSDDSGGQAKNIQYFGAGTRLSVL.

The gene calls are TRBV4-2 and TRBJ1-1, with D possibly matching TRBD1 (5 bases). The CDR3 has 18 amino acids. Germline V lookup: CDR1 LGHNA, CDR2 YNFKEQ. Trimming removed 4 bases from V and 0 bases from J, with 21 bases in between. CDR3 sequence reads: CASSPLEDIWILNTEAFF. CDR3 sequence (DNA): TGTGCCAGCAGCCCCTTAGAGGACATTTGGATCTTGAACACTGAAGCTTTCTTT.

The J gene is TRBJ2-5, the V gene TRBV28; D perhaps matches TRBD1 (6 bases). The J call is uncertain, as TRBJ2-7 better fits the DNA end. The CDR3 loop spans 18 amino acids. CDR1 MDHEN and CDR2 SYDVKM come from the germline V gene. This chain's CDR3 is CASSLSLRTAKVTYEQYF. In DNA, the CDR3 is TGTGCCAGCAGTTTATCGCTTCGGACAGCCAAAGTAACCTACGAGCAGTACTTC.

The chain recombines TRBV6-1 with TRBJ1-1; TRBD1 agrees at 9 bases. V dropped 8 bases and J dropped 4; count of bases not matched to a gene: 5. Looked up from germline, CDR1 is MNHNS and CDR2 is SASEGT. The CDR3 has 13 amino acids. The CDR3 region is CASRPTGGTEAFF. For the CDR3, the DNA is TGTGCCAGCCGCCCGACAGGGGGCACTGAAGCTTTCTTT.

Turning to this clone: The germline gene is not matched at one end of the junction; a read error may be the cause. The chain recombines TRBV7-2 with TRBJ2-5; possibly TRBD2 for D (6 bases). The CDR3 contains 14 residues. Germline values: CDR1 SGHTA, CDR2 FQGNSA. The CDR3 DNA follows: TGTGCCAGCACCACGGGGGTCGGCAGAGAGACCCCGTACTTC. It encodes CASTTGVGRETPYF. Full variable domain (outside the CDR3, taken from reference TRBV7-2 and TRBJ2-5): GAGVSQSPSNKVTEKGKDVELRCDPISGHTALYWYRQSLGQGLEFLIYFQGNSAPDKSGLPSDRFSAERTGGSVSTLTIQRTQQEDSAVYLCASTTGVGRETPYFGPGTRLLVL.

J is TRBJ2-3 and V is TRBV10-3, with a weak D call TRBD1 (5 bases). Deletions cut 7 bases from V and 0 bases from J, with 14 bases between. Germline V gene data show CDR1 as ENHRY and CDR2 as SYGVKD. This CDR3 has 15 residues. The DNA for the CDR3 is TGTGCCATCATGGGGCAATCAACTAGCACAGATACGCAGTATTTT. It specifies CAIMGQSTSTDTQYF.

The chain uses TRBV6-5 and TRBJ1-1; 7 bases fit TRBD1. The length of the CDR3 is 15 residues. Germline CDR1 is MNHEY and CDR2 is SVGAGI. V was pared by 6 bases and J by 6 bases, with 13 bases of the junction left unmatched. CDR3 in amino acids: CASSRGQARAAEAFF. The CDR3, as DNA: TGTGCCAGCAGCCGCGGACAGGCCCGTGCGGCTGAAGCTTTCTTT.

This clone occurred a few times. The chain carries TRBV30 and TRBJ2-5; TRBD2 agrees at 10 bases. V shed 0 bases and J 5 bases; nucleotides not matched to a gene: 3. The CDR3 sequence is 14 residues long. Germline V gene sequence: CDR1 GTSNPN, CDR2 SVGIG (reference sequence). The CDR3 here is CAWSVLAGLETQYF. The CDR3 DNA reads as TGTGCCTGGAGTGTACTAGCGGGGTTGGAGACCCAGTACTTC.

This CDR3 is CASSESFRLTEAFF. The DNA of the CDR3 is TGTGCCAGCAGTGAAAGCTTTCGTCTCACTGAAGCTTTCTTT. The J gene is TRBJ1-1, the V gene TRBV6-1, with D unresolved. Germline V gene sequence: CDR1 MNHNS, CDR2 SASEGT. The CDR3 contains 14 residues. Trimming cost V 2 bases and J 4 bases, with 11 bases left between them.

This chain joins TRBV7-2 and TRBJ2-7; TRBD1 is a possible D gene (5 bases). From germline, CDR1 is SGHTA and CDR2 FQGNSA. This CDR3 region has 15 residues. The V end was cut by 5 bases, the J end by 3 bases, with 17 bases between. The CDR3 coding sequence is TGTGCCAGCAGCCGTACGACAGCCACCTACTACGAGCAGTACTTC. It translates to CASSRTTATYYEQYF.

The genes are TRBV9 and TRBJ2-7; 8 nucleotides agree with TRBD2. V gave up 3 bases and J gave up 5 bases; unmatched junction bases: 7. There are 14 residues in the CDR3. The germline V gene encodes CDR1 SGDLS and CDR2 YYNGEE. Here the CDR3 reads CASSAGGGKDEQYF. In nucleotides, the CDR3 is TGTGCCAGCAGCGCCGGGGGGGGGAAGGACGAGCAGTACTTC.